This is a list of T cell receptor beta chains from one sample in a study of blood T cell repertoires in COVID-19. The table came from immunoSEQ multiplex PCR; TCRdb's copy has only in-frame clones and leaves some out. The sample has 150,000 to 200,000 clones, over 80% seen once. Sequencing input: PBMCs or T cells enriched from blood (not recorded which). These receptors all stem from a woman aged 55-75 years who had recovered from COVID-19. Both conserved end residues are part of each CDR3. D genes are given only for firm matches. The size field is filled for only some rows; it gives once, few, many or a size class.

NA	NA	TRBV30	TRBJ1-3	CAAKNSGNTIYF	TGTGCTGCGAAGAACTCTGGAAACACCATATATTTT
NA	NA	TRBV27	TRBJ1-1	CASSYSLTTGTEAFF	TGTGCCAGCAGTTATTCACTTACGACGGGCACTGAAGCTTTCTTT
TRBD1	NA	TRBV19	TRBJ1-5	CASSIAAGGQPQHF	TGTGCCAGTAGTATAGCGGCAGGGGGTCAGCCCCAGCATTTT
NA	once	TRBV7-2	TRBJ2-1	CASSLHAYSSYNEQFF	TGTGCCAGCAGCTTACATGCATATAGCTCCTACAATGAGCAGTTCTTC
TRBD1	NA	TRBV5-1	TRBJ2-1	CASSSGTGGNEQFF	TGCGCCAGCAGCTCCGGGACAGGGGGAAATGAGCAGTTCTTC
NA	NA	TRBV19	TRBJ1-6	CASSFGGVDNSPLHF	TGTGCCAGTAGTTTTGGAGGGGTAGACAATTCACCCCTCCACTTT
NA	NA	TRBV5-8	TRBJ1-5	CASSPREVGLNQPQHF	TGTGCCAGCAGCCCCAGGGAGGTGGGCCTGAATCAGCCCCAGCATTTT
TRBD2	NA	TRBV5-1	TRBJ2-7	CASSPSGSLYEQYF	TGCGCCAGCAGCCCTAGCGGGAGTCTCTACGAGCAGTACTTC
NA	few	TRBV28	TRBJ2-5	CASSFGGLTHLQETQYF	TGTGCCAGCAGTTTCGGCGGGCTTACGCACCTCCAAGAGACCCAGTACTTC
NA	NA	TRBV30	TRBJ1-5	CAWSVGRDQPQHF	TGTGCCTGGAGTGTTGGGCGAGATCAGCCCCAGCATTTT
NA	NA	TRBV5-1	TRBJ1-2	CASSLATGPLNYGYTF	TGCGCCAGCAGCTTGGCCACAGGTCCCCTTAACTATGGCTACACCTTC
NA	NA	TRBV5-1	TRBJ1-6	CASSRESTVNSPLHF	TGCGCCAGCAGCAGAGAGTCGACAGTGAATTCACCCCTCCACTTT
TRBD2	NA	TRBV5-4	TRBJ2-7	CASSLATSALSYEQYF	TGTGCCAGCAGCTTGGCCACTAGCGCGCTCTCCTACGAGCAGTACTTC
NA	NA	TRBV28	TRBJ1-5	CASSPNRRYSNQPQHF	TGTGCCAGCAGTCCCAACAGGAGATATAGCAATCAGCCCCAGCATTTT
TRBD2	NA	TRBV27	TRBJ2-7	CASRYGASGTYEQYF	TGTGCCAGCAGATATGGGGCTAGCGGGACCTACGAGCAGTACTTC
NA	NA	TRBV19	TRBJ1-5	CASSIARGPQHF	TGTGCCAGTAGTATAGCGCGGGGGCCCCAGCATTTT
NA	NA	TRBV9	TRBJ1-1	CASSPSILRNTEAFF	TGTGCCAGCAGCCCAAGTATTCTCAGGAACACTGAAGCTTTCTTT
NA	once	TRBV11-2	TRBJ2-1	CATTRTAGGFEQFF	TGTGCCACCACCCGGACTGCCGGTGGATTTGAGCAGTTCTTC
TRBD2	NA	TRBV19	TRBJ2-1	CASSPQWGTSGSNEQFF	TGTGCCAGTAGTCCGCAATGGGGGACTAGCGGGAGTAATGAGCAGTTCTTC
TRBD1	NA	TRBV5-1	TRBJ1-6	CASSETGQEASPLHF	TGCGCCAGCAGCGAAACGGGACAGGAGGCTTCACCCCTCCACTTT
TRBD1	NA	TRBV12-3/TRBV12-4	TRBJ1-2	CASRGQGRNGYTF	TGTGCCAGCAGGGGACAGGGGCGAAATGGCTACACCTTC
TRBD1	NA	TRBV10-2	TRBJ2-7	CASRDRGTGVSYEQYF	TGCGCCAGCAGGGACAGGGGAACGGGAGTATCTTACGAGCAGTACTTC
TRBD2	NA	TRBV7-9	TRBJ2-1	CASSPPTSGRWYNEQFF	TGTGCCAGCAGCCCACCGACTAGCGGGAGATGGTACAATGAGCAGTTCTTC
TRBD2	NA	TRBV18	TRBJ2-7	CASRTGGNSDEQYF	TGTGCCAGTCGAACGGGGGGGAATAGCGACGAGCAGTACTTC
NA	NA	TRBV9	TRBJ1-2	CASSPTQGSGFKDYTF	TGTGCCAGCAGCCCGACACAGGGATCTGGGTTTAAAGACTACACCTTC
TRBD1	NA	TRBV7-2	TRBJ1-2	CASSFGQGGGYTF	TGTGCCAGCAGCTTTGGACAGGGGGGCGGCTACACCTTC
TRBD1	NA	TRBV5-5	TRBJ1-2	CASSLRQGAQGYTF	TGTGCCAGCAGCTTGCGTCAGGGGGCGCAGGGCTACACCTTC
TRBD1	NA	TRBV20-1	TRBJ2-5	CSGTGSETQYF	TGCAGTGGGACAGGGTCCGAGACCCAGTACTTC
NA	NA	TRBV28	TRBJ2-5	CASSPAGTQETQYF	TGTGCCAGCAGTCCCGCGGGGACCCAAGAGACCCAGTACTTC
NA	NA	TRBV30	TRBJ1-2	CAWSVGDYGRGYTF	TGTGCCTGGAGTGTAGGGGACTACGGAAGAGGCTACACCTTC
TRBD2	NA	TRBV2	TRBJ2-1	CASMGGEGPRHNEQFF	TGTGCCAGCATGGGGGGGGAGGGCCCTCGACACAATGAGCAGTTCTTC
TRBD1	NA	TRBV2	TRBJ2-3	CASNDREDTQYF	TGTGCCAGCAACGACAGGGAGGATACGCAGTATTTT
TRBD1	NA	TRBV11-2	TRBJ2-2	CASSSRDRGRGELFF	TGTGCCAGCAGTTCCCGGGACAGGGGGCGCGGGGAGCTGTTTTTT